This TCR beta chain was observed in a study of CD8+ T cells in alopecia areata. The overall study: In an open-label trial, patients got 5 to 10 mg tofacitinib twice daily.

Treatment given: oral pan-JAK inhibitor, 5-10 mg twice daily. It was from alopecia areata patients that lesional scalp punch biopsies and peripheral blood were collected. Cell sorting on a FACSAria was used to separate CD4+ and CD8+ T cells from the PBMCs. Study-wide findings and caveats: Expanded CD8+ clones among the top 100, and scalp clonality, were significantly decreased by tofacitinib.

In the case of this clone: Its matching antigen is unknown. The junction shows a germline mismatch at one end, possibly a read error.

Following extraction, RNA underwent reverse transcription to cDNA, which served as the sequencing template. Clones were read by immunoSEQ multiplex PCR, and TCRdb kept only the in-frame ones, dropping some. Of around 200,000 clones listed, around 65% were seen once; the top ten hold 4% to 4.5%. Germline V lookup: CDR1 SSHAT, CDR2 FNYEAQ (reference sequence). The CDR3 length is 14 residues. This sample comprised CD4+ T cells sorted from blood, obtained at week 4, from a patient treated with tofacitinib. The source of this sequence is a human donor with alopecia areata. The chain couples TRBV7-7 to TRBJ2-7, with D uncertain. The DNA of the CDR3 is TGTGCTAGCAGCCGAACGGACGGTTCCTACGAGCAGTACTTC. It encodes CASSRTDGSYEQYF.